This paragraph reports one TCR beta chain. The antigen remains undetermined. Profiling relied on immunoSEQ multiplex PCR, and the TCRdb table lists in-frame clones only, not all of them. The sample lists roughly 62,000 clones, around 83% occurring once. The CDR3 is 13 amino acids. V was cut by 6 bases and J by 5 bases, with 10 bases left in between. CDR1 and CDR2 (germline): SNHLY, FYNNEI. These data belong to a study of OX40 agonist ivuxolimab in advanced cancers. Study-wide background: Hepatocellular carcinoma, melanoma, renal cell or head and neck cancer was diagnosed in the dose-escalation patients. The study's findings and limits: Among some nonresponders, normalized T-cell clonal expansion was also low. The study observed clonal expansion of CD4+ and CD8+ blood T cells by week 6 at 0.1 to 3.0 mg/kg. Not determined was the antigen specificity of the expanded peripheral T cells.

The material sequenced was CD4+ or CD8+ T cells sorted from blood, taken in a trial of the OX40 agonist ivuxolimab. The clonotype comes from an adult with an advanced solid tumor such as melanoma, head and neck, liver or kidney cancer. This chain joins TRBV2 and TRBJ1-4; tentative D call: TRBD1 (6 bases). This chain's CDR3 is CASSKDRNEKLFF. DNA of the CDR3: TGTGCCAGCAGCAAGGACAGAAATGAAAAACTGTTTTTT.